A selection of T cell receptor beta chains follows, all from one sample in a study of cytomegalovirus exposure and HLA in healthy donors. Some clones are missing from TCRdb's copy, which holds only in-frame ones; the method was immunoSEQ multiplex PCR. The table has tens of thousands of clones, more than 55% seen once; the top ten hold 20% to 25%. Material for sequencing was PBMCs. Receptors originate from a woman aged 45-59 years in good health and CMV-seropositive. Each CDR3 is given with its conserved first and last residue. Each record gives: V gene, clone size, D gene, J gene, CDR3 DNA, CDR3 protein. A D gene is named only where the DNA matches it firmly. Only some rows state a clone size, as once, few, many or a class for expanded clones.

TRBV9	NA	NA	TRBJ2-2	TGTGCCAGCAGCGTATTTGACACGAACACCGGGGAGCTGTTTTTT	CASSVFDTNTGELFF
TRBV5-1	NA	NA	TRBJ1-2	TGCGCCAGCAGCTTGGGGGCCGGCCTTAACTATGGCTACACCTTC	CASSLGAGLNYGYTF
TRBV7-9	NA	TRBD2	TRBJ2-1	TGTGCCAGCAGCTTAGGAGGGGGCGGGGGGGCCCGCAATGAGCAGTTCTTC	CASSLGGGGGARNEQFF
TRBV18	NA	TRBD1	TRBJ2-2	TGTGCCAGCTCACCCCCCGGGACAGGGGGCACCGGGGAGCTGTTTTTT	CASSPPGTGGTGELFF
TRBV6-1	NA	NA	TRBJ1-5	TGTGCCAGCAGCGGGGGATTGGGCAATCAGCCCCAGCATTTT	CASSGGLGNQPQHF
TRBV28	NA	NA	TRBJ1-2	TGTGCCAGCAGTTTGGCCAGGCCATTGCATGGCTACACCTTC	CASSLARPLHGYTF
TRBV5-4	NA	TRBD1	TRBJ1-4	TGTGCCAGCAGCTTGGCCAACCCAGGGGGCGTTGAAAAACTGTTTTTT	CASSLANPGGVEKLFF
TRBV27	once	NA	TRBJ1-2	TGTGCCAGCAGTTTTTCGGGGGGCGAGGGGATTAACTATGGCTACACCTTC	CASSFSGGEGINYGYTF
TRBV11-1	NA	TRBD1	TRBJ1-1	TGTGCCAGCAGCCAGGGACAGGGATACGCTGAAGCTTTCTTT	CASSQGQGYAEAFF
TRBV7-9	NA	TRBD1	TRBJ1-2	TGTGCCAGCAGCATAGGGACAGGGGGCGGCTACACCTTC	CASSIGTGGGYTF
TRBV19	few	NA	TRBJ1-2	TGTGCCAGTATTGCCAGGGATGGGGATGGCTACACCTTC	CASIARDGDGYTF
TRBV28	few	TRBD2	TRBJ2-3	TGTGCCAGCAGTCATAACCTAGCGGGGGTTCCCACAGATACGCAGTATTTT	CASSHNLAGVPTDTQYF
TRBV9	NA	TRBD1	TRBJ1-2	TGTGCCAGCAGACGAATGACAGGGGACTATGGCTACACCTTC	CASRRMTGDYGYTF
TRBV5-1	NA	NA	TRBJ1-4	TGCGCCAGCAGCACAGGAAGGGAGGGAGAAAAACTGTTTTTT	CASSTGREGEKLFF
TRBV2	NA	NA	TRBJ2-1	TGTGCCAGCAGTGAATTGTTAGCGGCGAGGAATGAGCAGTTCTTC	CASSELLAARNEQFF
TRBV28	NA	NA	TRBJ1-5	TGTGCCAGCAGCTGGACGGGGGTTAATCAGCCCCAGCATTTT	CASSWTGVNQPQHF
TRBV5-1	NA	NA	TRBJ1-3	TGCGCCAGCAGCCCCCAAGGAGGGGACACCATATATTTT	CASSPQGGDTIYF